Below, one TCR beta chain is given with its context. Germline-derived CDR1 and CDR2 are MNHNS and SASEGT. The CDR3 is 14 residues long. V was trimmed by 1 base and J by 8 bases, leaving 9 bases between them. This sample was included in a study of blood T cell repertoires in COVID-19. Clones were sequenced by immunoSEQ multiplex PCR, and TCRdb holds only the in-frame ones, with some missing. This sample has approximately 230,000 clones; 70% to 90% occur once, and the top ten carry around 1.7%. The sequence was obtained from a man in his forties who had recovered from COVID-19. The specimen sequenced was PBMCs or T cells enriched from blood (not recorded which). The chain is built from TRBV6-1 and TRBJ1-6; D is unresolved. DNA for the CDR3: TGTGCCAGCAGTGAAGTAAAATTTGATTCACCCCTCCACTTT. This translates into CASSEVKFDSPLHF.